Following are 15 T cell receptor beta chains from one sample sequenced in a study of cytomegalovirus exposure and HLA in healthy donors. A multiplex PCR was run with 60 Vbeta primers and 13 Jbeta primers. Sequencing was performed with immunoSEQ multiplex PCR; in TCRdb, only in-frame clones are kept and a portion is missing. The sample records around 150,000 clones, approximately 62% being singletons. Material: PBMCs. The source of these receptors is a human donor in good health.

The gene calls are TRBV7-5 and TRBJ2-7; the DNA was not compared with TRBD2, the D call given in the table. TRBV7-5 is designated a pseudogene. The CDR3 contains 17 residues. CDR3 bases: TGTGTCAGAAGCCCTCAGGAGGGAGCCAACATTAACTACGAGCAGTACTTC. Translated: CVRSPQEGANINYEQYF.

The chain couples TRBV6-4 to TRBJ2-3, with TRBD2 matching 13 bases. Losses at the gene ends were 6 bases for V and 0 bases for J; bases not matched to a gene: 3. Per the germline V gene, CDR1 is MRHNA and CDR2 is SNTAGT. The CDR3 is made up of 16 amino acids. The DNA for the CDR3 is TGTGCCAGCAGCTCGGGACTAGCGGGAAGCACAGATACGCAGTATTTT. This encodes CASSSGLAGSTDTQYF.

In DNA, the CDR3 is TGCGCCAGCAGAACTAGCGCAGATTACAATGAGCAGTTCTTC. Protein sequence: CASRTSADYNEQFF. The chain couples TRBV5-1 to TRBJ2-1; the match to TRBD2 covers 7 bases. The germline V gene encodes CDR1 SGHRS and CDR2 YFSETQ. The CDR3 spans 14 residues. V shed 5 bases, J shed 4 bases, and the junction held 6 bases outside the gene matches.

This chain uses TRBV2 with TRBJ1-2, with D perhaps matching TRBD1 (6 bases). Germline V gene sequence: CDR1 SNHLY, CDR2 FYNNEI. The CDR3 is 12 residues long. V was pared by 2 bases and J by 8 bases, with 9 bases between. CDR3 sequence: CASSEYRVGYTF. In nucleotides, the CDR3 is TGTGCCAGCAGTGAATACAGGGTAGGCTACACCTTC.

The chain links TRBV19 to TRBJ2-4; D remains ambiguous. The CDR3 is 15 amino acids. The V end was cut by 6 bases, the J end by 2 bases, with 14 bases between. Germline V gives CDR1 LNHDA, CDR2 SQIVND (reference sequence). CDR3: CASRDGVISKNIQYF. The CDR3 DNA reads as TGTGCCAGTAGAGACGGAGTAATCTCCAAAAACATTCAGTACTTC.

The chain uses TRBV28 and TRBJ1-5; the D gene is possibly TRBD1 (6 bases). Germline V gene sequence: CDR1 MDHEN, CDR2 SYDVKM. V was pared by 3 bases and J by 0 bases, with 9 bases between. This CDR3 spans 15 amino acids. The CDR3 here is CASSLTGHSNQPQHF. The CDR3 nucleotides are TGTGCCAGCAGTTTGACAGGCCATAGCAATCAGCCCCAGCATTTT.

The chain has TRBV9 and TRBJ2-3; D remains ambiguous. CDR1 is SGDLS and CDR2 is YYNGEE in the germline V gene. The germline V and J ends were trimmed by 0 bases and 6 bases, with 11 bases remaining between them. CDR3 length equals 14 residues. For the CDR3, the DNA is TGTGCCAGCAGCGTAGAAGCCCAACCGGATACGCAGTATTTT. This codes for CASSVEAQPDTQYF.

The chain couples TRBV7-2 to TRBJ1-2, with 10 bases aligning to TRBD1. This CDR3 has 13 residues. Per germline, CDR1 SGHTA and CDR2 FQGNSA. The J segment lost 6 bases and the V segment lost 5 bases, leaving 3 bases of the junction unmatched. The CDR3 DNA reads TGTGCCAGCAGCACCGGGACAGGGGATGGCTACACCTTC. Encoded protein: CASSTGTGDGYTF.

The J gene is TRBJ2-7, the V gene TRBV7-9; D unclear. Germline V lookup: CDR1 SEHNR, CDR2 FQNEAQ (reference sequence). The V end was cut by 1 base, the J end by 7 bases, with 11 bases between. The CDR3 spans 13 residues. CDR3 nucleotides: TGTGCCAGCAGCTTAGACGGATGGAGTGAGCAGTACTTC. Translating gives CASSLDGWSEQYF.

CDR3: CASSQDKGPREQFF. CDR3 coding DNA: TGCGCCAGCAGCCAAGATAAGGGGCCTCGGGAGCAGTTCTTC. J is TRBJ2-1 and V is TRBV4-1; D perhaps matches TRBD1 (5 bases). V was trimmed by 0 bases and J by 10 bases, leaving 13 bases between them. The germline V gene has CDR1 MGHRA and CDR2 YSYEKL. This CDR3 is 14 amino acids long.

In this sample, this clone turned up once. This chain joins TRBV7-9 and TRBJ2-1, with 10 bases that match TRBD2. The CDR3 loop spans 16 amino acids. Germline-derived CDR1 and CDR2 are SEHNR and FQNEAQ (reference sequence). V gave up 4 bases and J gave up 2 bases; unmatched junction bases: 5. The CDR3, as DNA: TGTGCCAGCAGCTCTAGCGGGGGAGGGCCCTACAATGAGCAGTTCTTC. Amino acids: CASSSSGGGPYNEQFF.

The chain joins TRBV10-3 to TRBJ2-3; 10 positions agree with TRBD2. CDR3 length: 15 amino acids. CDR1 and CDR2 from the germline V gene are ENHRY and SYGVKD. The V gene end was trimmed by 4 bases and the J gene end by 6 bases; junction bases not matched to a gene: 7. The CDR3 nucleotides are TGTGCCATCAGTGCCCCCGGGACTAGCGACGATACGCAGTATTTT. Residues: CAISAPGTSDDTQYF.

V and J are TRBV27 and TRBJ2-2, with 7 positions matching TRBD2. Unmatched junction bases numbered 4, after V lost 6 bases and J lost 0 bases. Looked up from germline, CDR1 is MNHEY and CDR2 is SMNVEV (reference sequence). The CDR3 consists of 15 residues. The CDR3 DNA sequence: TGTGCCAGCAGCACCGGGACTACGAACACCGGGGAGCTGTTTTTT. This sequence encodes CASSTGTTNTGELFF.

The sample holds a few counts of this clone. The V gene is TRBV7-9, the J gene TRBJ2-7, with a weak D call TRBD2 (6 bases). The germline V gene encodes CDR1 SEHNR and CDR2 FQNEAQ (reference sequence). V lost 5 bases, J lost 3 bases, and 20 bases lay in between. The CDR3 sequence is 16 residues long. CDR3 sequence reads: CASSPLGTSIHYEQYF. The CDR3 bases are TGTGCCAGCAGCCCCCTCGGGACTTCGATCCACTACGAGCAGTACTTC.

This clone was observed a single time. The chain combines TRBV5-4 with TRBJ1-1; no firm D call. Germline V gene data show CDR1 as SGHNT and CDR2 as YYREEE (reference sequence). Trimming took 0 bases from V and 3 from J, leaving 15 bases between them. The CDR3 runs 16 residues. The CDR3 bases are TGTGCCAGCAGCTTGGACGGGGAAGGGAGAGACACTGAAGCTTTCTTT. It specifies CASSLDGEGRDTEAFF.